The rows below give T cell receptor beta chains drawn from one sample of a study of tumor-infiltrating lymphocytes in primary liver carcinoma. MiXCR was run by TCRdb on the multiplex PCR reads, yielding one entry per CDR3 protein. The sample carries approximately 320,000 distinct CDR3 sequences, approximately 54% recorded once. Input material: peripheral blood. These receptors all come from a woman aged 30 to 39 with primary liver carcinoma and hepatitis B virus infection. Both conserved end residues are part of each CDR3. D genes are given only for firm matches. Size values are once, few and many counts, or a class for expanded clones, and some rows have none.

TRBD2	TRBV28	NA	TRBJ2-5	CASSLILAGLQETQYF	TGTGCCAGCAGTTTAATCCTAGCGGGTCTCCAAGAGACCCAGTACTTC
NA	TRBV28	once	TRBJ1-3	CASAPTTVGNTIYF	TGTGCCTCAGCCCCGACGACGGTTGGAAACACCATATATTTT
TRBD2	TRBV12-3/TRBV12-4	NA	TRBJ2-3	CASRTSGRTARYF	TGTGCCAGCAGGACTAGCGGGAGGACCGCGCGGTATTTT
NA	TRBV6-2/TRBV6-3	NA	TRBJ1-5	CASTDNSSLPQHF	TGTGCCAGCACGGACAATAGCAGTCTGCCCCAGCATTTT
NA	TRBV28	NA	TRBJ2-7	CASSLSGTTNHEQYF	TGTGCCAGCAGTTTGTCCGGTACTACTAACCACGAGCAGTACTTC
NA	TRBV4-2	many	TRBJ2-5	CASSQDARETQYF	TGTGCCAGCAGCCAAGATGCTCGGGAGACCCAGTACTTC
NA	TRBV6-5	many	TRBJ1-1	CASTQTGTNTEAFF	TGTGCCAGCACCCAGACCGGGACCAACACTGAAGCTTTCTTT
TRBD1	TRBV6-5	many	TRBJ1-2	CASSRGTEGRYGYTF	TGTGCCAGCAGCAGAGGGACAGAAGGTCGGTATGGCTACACCTTC
NA	TRBV6-2/TRBV6-3	NA	TRBJ2-1	CATGASYNEQFF	TGTGCCACCGGAGCCAGCTACAATGAGCAGTTCTTC
NA	TRBV11-2	NA	TRBJ2-7	CASSFGTPPYEQCF	TGTGCCAGCAGCTTCGGGACGCCACCTTACGAGCAGTGCTTC
NA	TRBV6-2/TRBV6-3	once	TRBJ2-7	CASRHDMLGREQYF	TGTGCCAGCAGACACGACATGCTGGGGAGAGAGCAGTACTTC
NA	TRBV12-3/TRBV12-4	NA	TRBJ2-3	CASSLVGKGGIDTQYF	TGTGCCAGCAGTTTAGTGGGCAAAGGTGGTATAGATACGCAGTATTTT
TRBD1	TRBV12-3/TRBV12-4	NA	TRBJ2-4	CASSLERGRGNIQYF	TGTGCCAGCAGTTTGGAGAGGGGGCGAGGAAACATTCAGTACTTC
NA	TRBV6-5	many	TRBJ1-2	CASSRGSNVYGYTF	TGTGCCAGCAGTAGAGGCTCAAACGTCTATGGCTACACCTTC
NA	TRBV30	NA	TRBJ2-6	CAWSRGAGANVLTF	TGTGCCTGGAGTAGGGGGGCTGGGGCCAACGTCCTGACTTTC
NA	TRBV6-1	NA	TRBJ1-5	CASKGINSNQPRYF	TGTGCCAGTAAGGGGATAAATAGCAATCAGCCCCGGTATTTT
NA	TRBV7-9	few	TRBJ2-3	CASSFWRSSTDTQYF	TGTGCCAGCAGCTTCTGGCGGTCTAGCACAGATACGCAGTATTTT
TRBD1	TRBV28	NA	TRBJ1-2	CASRGQDIGYTF	TGTGCCAGCAGAGGACAGGATATTGGCTACACCTTC
TRBD1	TRBV28	NA	TRBJ2-7	CASSLGRGQSYEQYF	TGTGCCAGCAGTTTAGGCAGGGGGCAATCCTACGAGCAGTACTTC
NA	TRBV28	NA	TRBJ2-1	CAGSLIMANRYEQFF	TGTGCCGGCAGTTTAATAATGGCCAATCGATATGAGCAGTTCTTC
NA	TRBV11-2	NA	TRBJ2-2	CASSNLGYTGDPFF	TGTGCCAGCAGCAACCTGGGGTACACCGGGGACCCGTTTTTT
NA	TRBV28	NA	TRBJ2-1	CASSFLILDSYNEQFF	TGTGCCAGCAGTTTCCTTATTTTGGACAGTTACAATGAGCAGTTCTTC
NA	TRBV6-6	few	TRBJ1-1	CASILLGKNTEAFF	TGTGCCAGCATCCTTTTGGGGAAGAACACTGAAGCTTTCTTT
TRBD1	TRBV7-8	few	TRBJ1-1	CASSLGTGMNTEAFF	TGTGCCAGCAGCTTGGGGACAGGGATGAACACTGAAGCTTTCTTT
NA	TRBV4-2	NA	TRBJ2-5	CASSRGAGSETHYF	TGTGCCAGCAGCCGGGGGGCGGGCTCAGAGACCCACTACTTC
NA	TRBV5-4	NA	TRBJ2-5	CASSLDKRETQYF	TGTGCCAGCAGCTTGGATAAGAGAGAGACCCAGTACTTC